These 18 T cell receptor beta chains share one sample of origin, sequenced in a study of PD-1 blockade in classical Hodgkin lymphoma. Each patient experienced a relapse that followed autologous stem cell transplantation, and brentuximab vedotin exposure varied. Method: immunoSEQ multiplex PCR; TCRdb's copy keeps in-frame clones and lacks some. The sample yields approximately 17,000 clones, roughly 76% seen once. The specimen was peripheral blood mononuclear cells (PBMCs), collected at baseline. The receptors here all came from a human donor with classical Hodgkin lymphoma.

CDR3 in amino acids: CASSLWRQGDEKLFF. In DNA, the CDR3 is TGTGCCAGCAGTTTATGGCGGCAGGGGGATGAAAAACTGTTTTTT. J is TRBJ1-4 and V is TRBV28, with 7 bases aligning to TRBD1. The CDR3 sequence is 15 residues long. V dropped 0 bases and J dropped 6; count of bases not matched to a gene: 4. Germline CDR1 MDHEN, CDR2 SYDVKM.

This clone was observed a handful of times. The chain has TRBV6-5 and TRBJ2-3, with 10 bases fitting TRBD2. With 3 bases clipped from V and 8 bases from J, the junction kept 8 bases outside the gene matches. This CDR3 spans 15 amino acids. From germline, CDR1 is MNHEY and CDR2 SVGAGI. In nucleotides, the CDR3 is TGTGCCAGCAGTTATCGAGCGGGGGGGCAACCTACGCAGTATTTT. It encodes CASSYRAGGQPTQYF.

The genes are TRBV27 and TRBJ1-4; no firm D call. CDR1 and CDR2 from the germline V gene are MNHEY and SMNVEV (reference sequence). This CDR3 region has 14 residues. V shed 3 bases and J shed 0 bases, with 5 bases lying between them. The CDR3 region is CASSFSATNEKLFF. CDR3 sequence (DNA): TGTGCCAGCAGTTTTAGCGCAACTAATGAAAAACTGTTTTTT.

As regards this clone: This sample also contains other DNA sequences that code for the same CDR3. V gene TRBV5-1 combines with J gene TRBJ2-7; 8 positions match TRBD2. CDR3 length: 16 residues. J was trimmed by 7 bases and V by 1 base; bases with no gene match: 13. Germline-derived CDR1 and CDR2 are SGHRS and YFSETQ. CDR3 in amino acids: CASSLRGAGELYEQYF. The CDR3 nucleotides are TGCGCCAGCAGCTTGCGAGGAGCGGGGGAGCTCTATGAGCAGTACTTC.

The chain recombines TRBV4-1 with TRBJ2-3, with D perhaps assigned TRBD1 or TRBD2 (5 bases each). CDR3 length equals 19 residues. Germline loops: CDR1 MGHRA, CDR2 YSYEKL. V dropped 0 bases and J dropped 3 bases, with 22 bases sitting between them. CDR3 bases: TGCGCCAGCAGCCAAGATCCCCAGGGTGGGACCTGGGGAACAGATACGCAGTATTTT. It encodes CASSQDPQGGTWGTDTQYF.

The chain joins TRBV29-1 to TRBJ2-3; 13 bases fit TRBD2. Germline CDR1 is SQVTM and CDR2 is ANQGSEA. V shed 7 bases, J shed 0 bases, and the junction held 7 bases outside the gene matches. The CDR3 spans 16 residues. The CDR3 region has the DNA TGCAGCGCCCCCGGGACTAGCGGGACTAGCACAGATACGCAGTATTTT. Translating gives CSAPGTSGTSTDTQYF.

The chain combines TRBV28 with TRBJ1-1; TRBD1 agrees at 9 bases. The junction had 6 bases not matched to a gene; V was cut back by 3 bases and J by 10 bases. CDR3 length equals 13 residues. Germline V CDR1 and CDR2: MDHEN, SYDVKM. The CDR3 spells CASSLGTGRTAFF. CDR3 in DNA: TGTGCCAGCAGTTTGGGGACAGGGAGGACAGCTTTCTTT.

The chain uses TRBV2 and TRBJ2-7, with D uncertain. There are 11 residues in the CDR3. The V gene's germline CDR1 is SNHLY and CDR2 FYNNEI. V gave up 4 bases and J gave up 6 bases, with 7 bases separating them. The CDR3 region has the DNA TGTGCCAGCAGTGTGGGTGGCGAGCAGTACTTC. Its translation: CASSVGGEQYF.

By sample share, this clone is medium-sized. The chain employs TRBV7-8 and TRBJ2-6; weak D call: TRBD1 (6 bases). Looked up from germline, CDR1 is SGHVS and CDR2 is FQNEAQ. The CDR3 is made up of 18 amino acids. V shed 0 bases and J shed 0 bases, with 12 bases lying between them. DNA for the CDR3: TGTGCCAGCAGCTTAGCCGGGACACCGATCTCTGGGGCCAACGTCCTGACTTTC. This sequence encodes CASSLAGTPISGANVLTF. The whole variable domain, filled in from reference TRBV7-8 and TRBJ2-6, reads GAGVSQSPRYKVAKRGQDVALRCDPISGHVSLFWYQQALGQGPEFLTYFQNEAQLDKSGLPSDRFFAERPEGSVSTLKIQRTQQEDSAVYLCASSLAGTPISGANVLTFGAGSRLTVL.

This chain joins TRBV27 and TRBJ1-1; 9 bases line up with TRBD1. The CDR3 is 14 residues long. Trimming cost V 6 bases and J 5 bases; bases outside gene matches: 7. CDR1 is MNHEY, CDR2 SMNVEV, per germline (reference sequence). DNA for the CDR3: TGTGCCAGCAGGAAGACAGGGGGAGGTACTGAAGCTTTCTTT. This sequence encodes CASRKTGGGTEAFF.

The gene calls are TRBV27 and TRBJ2-7; D assignment may be TRBD1 or TRBD2 (6 bases each). Germline V gene lookup returns CDR1 MNHEY and CDR2 SMNVEV (reference sequence). The CDR3 is 17 residues long. V lost 3 bases, J lost 3 bases, and 21 bases lay in between. CDR3 protein: CASSFHRGERGGYEQYF. Here the CDR3 DNA reads TGTGCCAGCAGTTTTCATAGGGGGGAGCGAGGGGGCTACGAGCAGTACTTC.

The CDR3 is CASSLLGQGQPQHF. The CDR3 nucleotides read TGTGCCAGCAGTTTATTAGGACAGGGTCAGCCCCAGCATTTT. The rearrangement uses TRBV28 and TRBJ1-5; 8 bases match TRBD1. The V and J ends lost 1 base and 6 bases, in that order; junction bases with no gene match: 2. Germline-derived CDR1 and CDR2 are MDHEN and SYDVKM. The CDR3 consists of 14 residues.

This chain uses TRBV29-1 with TRBJ2-5; perhaps D is TRBD1 or TRBD2 (6 bases each). Germline values: CDR1 SQVTM, CDR2 ANQGSEA. Trimming pared 4 bases from V and 5 bases from J, leaving 11 bases between. The CDR3 is made up of 12 amino acids. CDR3 DNA: TGCAGCGTTGGTATAGGGGGGGAGACCCAGTACTTC. This gives the protein CSVGIGGETQYF.

The chain carries TRBV23-1 and TRBJ2-3; D is possibly TRBD1 (6 bases). TRBV23-1 belongs to the ORF category, with a function that is uncertain. CDR3 length: 18 residues. Trimming pared 0 bases from V and 0 bases from J, leaving 16 bases between. The CDR3 DNA is TGCGCCAGCAGTCAATCGTGGCAGGGGAGCCCTAGCACAGATACGCAGTATTTT. Protein product: CASSQSWQGSPSTDTQYF.

V is TRBV10-3 and J is TRBJ2-7, with 10 bases aligning to TRBD1. From germline, CDR1 is ENHRY and CDR2 SYGVKD. CDR3 length equals 13 residues. CDR3 in amino acids: CAVRQGAFYEQYF. In DNA, the CDR3 is TGTGCGGTGCGACAGGGGGCTTTCTACGAGCAGTACTTC.

This clone is a singleton in its sample. The chain has TRBV29-1 and TRBJ2-5, with D perhaps matching TRBD1 or TRBD2 (5 bases each). The V end was cut by 8 bases, the J end by 5 bases, with 15 bases between. Germline V gives CDR1 SQVTM, CDR2 ANQGSEA. CDR3 length equals 12 residues. The CDR3: CSLYGGDETQYF. The CDR3 coding sequence is TGCAGCCTTTACGGTGGGGACGAGACCCAGTACTTC.

The chain combines TRBV27 with TRBJ2-7, with a weak D call TRBD2 (5 bases). Trimming took off 2 bases at V and 0 bases at J, with 17 bases between the two ends. This CDR3 is built from 17 residues. Germline lookup yields CDR1 MNHEY and CDR2 SMNVEV (reference sequence). This chain's CDR3 is CASSLVRGQPSSYEQYF. As DNA, the CDR3 is TGTGCCAGCAGTTTAGTACGCGGGCAACCGAGCTCCTACGAGCAGTACTTC.

This chain joins TRBV11-2 and TRBJ2-3; no firm D call. The V end lost 3 bases, the J end lost 5 bases, and 6 bases lay between the germline ends. This CDR3 region has 12 residues. Germline CDR1 SGHAT, CDR2 FQNNGV. CDR3 region: CASSLPGDTQYF. CDR3 sequence (DNA): TGTGCCAGCAGCTTGCCGGGAGATACGCAGTATTTT.